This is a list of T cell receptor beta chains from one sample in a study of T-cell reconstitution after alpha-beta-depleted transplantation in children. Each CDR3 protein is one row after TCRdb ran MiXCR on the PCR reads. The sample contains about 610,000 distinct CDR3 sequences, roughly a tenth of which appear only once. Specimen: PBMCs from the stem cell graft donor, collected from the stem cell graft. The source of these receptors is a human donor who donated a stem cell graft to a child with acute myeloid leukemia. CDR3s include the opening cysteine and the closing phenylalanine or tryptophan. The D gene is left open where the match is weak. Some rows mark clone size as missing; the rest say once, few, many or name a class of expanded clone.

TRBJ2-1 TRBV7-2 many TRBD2 CASSGLAGAYNEQFF TGTGCCAGCAGCGGACTAGCGGGAGCCTACAATGAGCAGTTCTTC
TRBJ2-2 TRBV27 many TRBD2 CASSLLAGGTGELFF TGTGCCAGCAGTTTACTCGCGGGAGGTACCGGGGAGCTGTTTTTT
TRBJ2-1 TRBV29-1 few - CSVEDRGHNEQFF TGCAGCGTTGAAGATCGTGGACACAATGAGCAGTTCTTC
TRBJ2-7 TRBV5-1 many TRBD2 CASSAGLAEKSYEQYF TGCGCCAGCAGCGCGGGACTAGCGGAAAAGTCCTACGAGCAGTACTTC
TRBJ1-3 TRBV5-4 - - CASSLVGSNSGNTIYF TGTGCCAGCAGCTTGGTAGGGAGTAATTCTGGAAACACCATATATTTT
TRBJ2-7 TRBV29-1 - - CSVESGAPYEQYF TGCAGCGTTGAATCAGGGGCGCCCTACGAGCAGTACTTC
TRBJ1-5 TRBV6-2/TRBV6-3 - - CASRDSGGSQPQHF TGTGCCAGCAGGGACTCAGGCGGATCTCAGCCCCAGCATTTT
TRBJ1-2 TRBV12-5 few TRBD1 CASGSQGADGYTF TGTGCTAGTGGTTCCCAGGGGGCCGATGGCTACACCTTC
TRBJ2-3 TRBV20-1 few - CSARDPGLGTQYF TGCAGTGCTAGAGATCCAGGTTTGGGTACGCAGTATTTT
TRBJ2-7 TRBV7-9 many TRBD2 CASSLAFDSGIYEQYF TGTGCCAGCAGCTTAGCGTTTGATAGCGGGATATACGAGCAGTACTTC
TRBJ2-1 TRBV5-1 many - CASSLPSGTGYNEQFF TGCGCCAGCAGCTTGCCTAGCGGGACAGGCTACAATGAGCAGTTCTTC
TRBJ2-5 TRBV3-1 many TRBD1 CASSQDRQGVGQETQYF TGTGCCAGCAGCCAAGATCGGCAGGGGGTAGGGCAAGAGACCCAGTACTTC
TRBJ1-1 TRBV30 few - CAWGADSNTEAFF TGTGCCTGGGGGGCGGACTCGAACACTGAAGCTTTCTTT
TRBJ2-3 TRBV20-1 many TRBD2 CSARDASGSVYTQYF TGCAGTGCTAGAGACGCTAGCGGGAGTGTGTATACGCAGTATTTT
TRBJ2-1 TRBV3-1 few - CASSQIRANEQFF TGTGCCAGCAGCCAAATCAGAGCCAATGAGCAGTTCTTC
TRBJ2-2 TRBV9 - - CASSVVPDTNTGELFF TGTGCCAGCAGCGTAGTCCCAGATACGAACACCGGGGAGCTGTTTTTT
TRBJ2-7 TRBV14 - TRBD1 CASSHPGQGREQYF TGTGCCAGCAGCCATCCCGGACAGGGCCGCGAGCAGTACTTC
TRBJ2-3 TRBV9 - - CASSPWGLPTDTQYF TGTGCCAGCAGCCCCTGGGGGCTACCCACAGATACGCAGTATTTT
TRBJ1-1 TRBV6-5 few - CASSNPREAFF TGTGCCAGCAGTAACCCCCGTGAAGCTTTCTTT
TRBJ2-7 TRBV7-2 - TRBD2 CASSTMTSSSYEQYF TGTGCCAGCAGCACTATGACTAGCAGCAGCTACGAGCAGTACTTC
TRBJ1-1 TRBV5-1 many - CASSLEPMNTEAFF TGCGCCAGCAGCTTGGAGCCGATGAACACTGAAGCTTTCTTT
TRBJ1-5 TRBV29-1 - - CSVAVDSNQPQHF TGCAGCGTTGCAGTCGATAGCAATCAGCCCCAGCATTTT
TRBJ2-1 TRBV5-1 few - CASSLDGGVYNEQFF TGCGCCAGCAGCTTAGACGGGGGCGTATACAATGAGCAGTTCTTC
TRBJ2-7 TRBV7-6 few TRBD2 CASSTGLGNSYEQYF TGTGCCAGCAGCACGGGACTAGGGAACTCCTACGAGCAGTACTTC
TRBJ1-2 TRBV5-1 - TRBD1 CASSLPTGGGYTF TGCGCCAGCAGCTTGCCTACAGGGGGCGGCTACACCTTC
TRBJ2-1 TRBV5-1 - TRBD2 CASSALAGGPANEQFF TGCGCCAGCAGCGCCCTAGCGGGAGGGCCGGCCAATGAGCAGTTCTTC
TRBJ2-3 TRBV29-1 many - CSVKRVASTDTQYF TGCAGCGTCAAGCGGGTCGCTAGCACAGATACGCAGTATTTT
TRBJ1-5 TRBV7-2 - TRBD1 CASSLRTGSDQPQHF TGTGCCAGCAGCTTACGGACAGGTTCCGACCAGCCCCAGCATTTT
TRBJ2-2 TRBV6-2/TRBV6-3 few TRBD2 CASSPATSGFTGELFF TGTGCCAGCAGTCCCGCTACTAGCGGGTTCACCGGGGAGCTGTTTTTT
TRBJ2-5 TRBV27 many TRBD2 CASSRLAGVSVETQYF TGTGCCAGCAGTAGACTAGCGGGAGTTAGTGTGGAGACCCAGTACTTC
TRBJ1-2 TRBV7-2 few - CASSPMGGEDYGYTF TGTGCCAGCAGCCCCATGGGGGGCGAGGACTATGGCTACACCTTC
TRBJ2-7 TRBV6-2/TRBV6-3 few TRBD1 CASWTGQATSYEQYF TGTGCCAGCTGGACCGGACAGGCTACCTCCTACGAGCAGTACTTC
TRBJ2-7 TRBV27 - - CASSPHGRVGEQYF TGTGCCAGCAGTCCACATGGCAGGGTGGGCGAGCAGTACTTC
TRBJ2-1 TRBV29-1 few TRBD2 CSALGGIYNEQFF TGCAGCGCCCTGGGAGGGATTTACAATGAGCAGTTCTTC
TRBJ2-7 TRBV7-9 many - CASSLSDSAEQYF TGTGCCAGCAGCTTAAGCGACAGTGCCGAGCAGTACTTC
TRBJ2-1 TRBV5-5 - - CASSTVGSRGEQFF TGTGCCAGCAGCACTGTGGGCTCACGCGGTGAGCAGTTCTTC
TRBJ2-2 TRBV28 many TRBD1 CATNYQQGNGGELFF TGTGCCACAAACTATCAACAGGGGAATGGCGGGGAGCTGTTTTTT
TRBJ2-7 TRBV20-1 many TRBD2 CSARDPGTSGNEQYF TGCAGTGCTAGAGATCCCGGGACTAGCGGGAACGAGCAGTACTTC
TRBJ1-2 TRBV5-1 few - CASSIEGQGYGYTF TGCGCCAGCAGCATTGAGGGTCAAGGCTATGGCTACACCTTC
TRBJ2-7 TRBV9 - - CASSPDSTAYEQYF TGTGCCAGCAGCCCCGACAGTACCGCCTACGAGCAGTACTTC
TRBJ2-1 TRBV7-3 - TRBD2 CASSLLGSGRNEQFF TGTGCCAGCAGCTTATTGGGTAGCGGGAGGAATGAGCAGTTCTTC
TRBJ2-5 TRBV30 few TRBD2 CAATSGSLQETQYF TGTGCTGCGACTAGCGGGAGTCTCCAAGAGACCCAGTACTTC
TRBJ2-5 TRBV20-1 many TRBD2 CSASTSGSETQYF TGCAGTGCTAGCACAAGCGGGAGTGAGACCCAGTACTTC
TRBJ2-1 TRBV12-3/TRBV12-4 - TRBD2 CASSFRTSGRKDEQFF TGTGCCAGCAGTTTTCGGACTAGCGGGAGAAAGGATGAGCAGTTCTTC
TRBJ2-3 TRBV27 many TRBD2 CASSRRTSGSTDTQYF TGTGCCAGCAGTCGAAGGACTAGCGGAAGCACAGATACGCAGTATTTT
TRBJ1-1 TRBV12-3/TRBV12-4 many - CASRSVGDWDEAFF TGTGCCAGCAGGTCCGTCGGAGATTGGGATGAAGCTTTCTTT
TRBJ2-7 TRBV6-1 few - CASSERKGGSYEQYF TGTGCCAGCAGTGAAAGGAAGGGCGGTTCCTACGAGCAGTACTTC
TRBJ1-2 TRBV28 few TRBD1 CASREQGADYGYTF TGTGCCAGCAGAGAACAGGGGGCCGACTATGGCTACACCTTC
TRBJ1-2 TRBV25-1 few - CASKSTGRSDYGYTF TGTGCCAGCAAATCAACAGGGCGGTCGGACTATGGCTACACCTTC
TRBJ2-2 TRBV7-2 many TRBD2 CASSLAGLGAGELFF TGTGCCAGCAGCTTAGCTGGACTAGGGGCCGGGGAGCTGTTTTTT
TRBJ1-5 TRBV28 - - CASSLFGTLRSNQPQHF TGTGCCAGCAGTTTATTCGGGACCTTACGGAGCAATCAGCCCCAGCATTTT
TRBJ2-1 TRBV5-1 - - CASSLPSDSQFF TGCGCCAGCAGCTTGCCTAGCGACTCGCAGTTCTTC
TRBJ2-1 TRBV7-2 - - CASSLNTGSLYYNEQFF TGTGCCAGCAGCCTCAACACCGGGTCTCTATATTACAATGAGCAGTTCTTC
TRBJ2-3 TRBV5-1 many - CASSLAPGTDTQYF TGCGCCAGCAGCTTGGCCCCCGGGACAGATACGCAGTATTTT
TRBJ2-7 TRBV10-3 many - CAAGSYEQYF TGTGCCGCCGGCTCCTACGAGCAGTACTTC
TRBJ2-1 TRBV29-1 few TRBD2 CSVESPLAGGGNEQFF TGCAGCGTTGAAAGTCCTTTAGCGGGAGGTGGTAATGAGCAGTTCTTC
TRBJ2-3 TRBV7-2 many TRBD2 CASTLAGPAQYF TGTGCCAGCACCCTAGCGGGACCCGCGCAGTATTTT
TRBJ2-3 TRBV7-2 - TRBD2 CASSRSGRATDTQYF TGTGCCAGCAGCCGTAGCGGGAGGGCGACAGATACGCAGTATTTT
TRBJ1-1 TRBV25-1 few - CASIDVGGRGAFF TGTGCCAGCATCGATGTCGGCGGCAGGGGTGCTTTCTTT
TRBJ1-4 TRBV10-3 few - CAAQGTNEKLFF TGTGCCGCGCAGGGGACTAATGAAAAACTGTTTTTT